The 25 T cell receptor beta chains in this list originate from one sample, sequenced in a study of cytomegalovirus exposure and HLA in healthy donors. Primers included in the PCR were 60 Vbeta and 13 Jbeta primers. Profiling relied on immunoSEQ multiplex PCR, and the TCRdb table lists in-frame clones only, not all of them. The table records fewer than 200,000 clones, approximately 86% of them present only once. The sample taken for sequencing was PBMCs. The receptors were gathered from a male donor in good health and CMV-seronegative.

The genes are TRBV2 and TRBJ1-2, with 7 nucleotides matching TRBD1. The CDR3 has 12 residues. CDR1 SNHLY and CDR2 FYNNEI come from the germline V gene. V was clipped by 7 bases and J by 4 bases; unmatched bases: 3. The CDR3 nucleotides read TGTGCCAGCACCGGGACAGTCTATGGCTACACCTTC. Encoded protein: CASTGTVYGYTF. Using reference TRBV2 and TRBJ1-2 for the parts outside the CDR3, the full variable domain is EPEVTQTPSHQVTQMGQEVILRCVPISNHLYFYWYRQILGQKVEFLVSFYNNEISEKSEIFDDQFSVERPDGSNFTLKIRSTKLEDSAMYFCASTGTVYGYTFGSGTRLTVV.

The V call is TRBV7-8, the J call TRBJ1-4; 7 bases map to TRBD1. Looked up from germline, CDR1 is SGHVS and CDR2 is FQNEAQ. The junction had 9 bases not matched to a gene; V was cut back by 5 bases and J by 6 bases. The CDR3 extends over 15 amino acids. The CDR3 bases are TGTGCCAGCAGCCGAAGGGGGCAGGGGGATGAAAAACTGTTTTTT. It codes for CASSRRGQGDEKLFF.

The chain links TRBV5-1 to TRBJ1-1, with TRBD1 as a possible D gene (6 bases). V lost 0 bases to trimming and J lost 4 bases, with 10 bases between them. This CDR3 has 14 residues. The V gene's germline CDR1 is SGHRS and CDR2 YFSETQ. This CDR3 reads CASSLEGGITEAFF. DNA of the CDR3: TGCGCCAGCAGCTTGGAAGGGGGAATCACTGAAGCTTTCTTT.

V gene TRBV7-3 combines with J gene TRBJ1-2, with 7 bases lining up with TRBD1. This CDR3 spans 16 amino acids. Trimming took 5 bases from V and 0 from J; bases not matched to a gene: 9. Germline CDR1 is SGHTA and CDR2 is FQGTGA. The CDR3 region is CASSIRTGQPNYGYTF. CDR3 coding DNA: TGTGCCAGCAGCATCCGTACGGGACAGCCTAACTATGGCTACACCTTC.

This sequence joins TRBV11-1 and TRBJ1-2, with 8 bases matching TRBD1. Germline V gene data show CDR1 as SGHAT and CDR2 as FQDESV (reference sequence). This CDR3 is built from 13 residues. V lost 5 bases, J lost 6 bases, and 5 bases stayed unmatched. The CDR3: CASSRTGLHGYTF. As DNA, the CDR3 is TGTGCCAGCAGCAGGACAGGGCTTCATGGCTACACCTTC.

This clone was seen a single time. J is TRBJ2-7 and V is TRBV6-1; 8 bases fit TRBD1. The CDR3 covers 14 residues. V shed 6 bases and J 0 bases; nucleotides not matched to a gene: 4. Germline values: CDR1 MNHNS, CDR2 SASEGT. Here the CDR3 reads CASSLQGASYEQYF. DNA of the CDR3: TGTGCCAGCAGCCTGCAGGGGGCCTCCTACGAGCAGTACTTC.

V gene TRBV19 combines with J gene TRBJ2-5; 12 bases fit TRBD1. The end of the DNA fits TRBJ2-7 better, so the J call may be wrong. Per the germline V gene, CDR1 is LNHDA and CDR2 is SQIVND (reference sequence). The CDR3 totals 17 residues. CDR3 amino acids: CASSQDTGTGGRYEQYF. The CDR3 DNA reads TGTGCCAGTAGTCAAGACACCGGGACAGGGGGCAGGTACGAGCAGTACTTC.

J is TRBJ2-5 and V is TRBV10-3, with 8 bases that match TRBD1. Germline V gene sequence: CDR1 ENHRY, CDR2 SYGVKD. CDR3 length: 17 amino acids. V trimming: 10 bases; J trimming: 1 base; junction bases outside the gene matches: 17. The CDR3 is CATSARQLDRGQETQYF. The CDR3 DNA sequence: TGTGCCACATCGGCTAGACAGCTAGACAGGGGCCAAGAGACCCAGTACTTC.

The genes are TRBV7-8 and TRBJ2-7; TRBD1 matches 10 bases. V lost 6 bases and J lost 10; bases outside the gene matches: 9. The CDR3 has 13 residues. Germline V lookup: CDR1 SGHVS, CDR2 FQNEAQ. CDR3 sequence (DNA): TGTGCCAGCAGGAATGGACAGGGGGTACCCCAGTACTTC. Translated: CASRNGQGVPQYF.

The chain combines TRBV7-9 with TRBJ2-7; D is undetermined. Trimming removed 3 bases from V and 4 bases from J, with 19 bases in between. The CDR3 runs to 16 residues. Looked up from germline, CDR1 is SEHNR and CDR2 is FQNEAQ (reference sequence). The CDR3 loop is CASSFKAAPTTYEQYF. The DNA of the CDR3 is TGTGCCAGCAGCTTTAAGGCGGCTCCTACTACTTACGAGCAGTACTTC. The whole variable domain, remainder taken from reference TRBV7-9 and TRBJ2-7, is DTGVSQNPRHKITKRGQNVTFRCDPISEHNRLYWYRQTLGQGPEFLTYFQNEAQLEKSRLLSDRFSAERPKGSFSTLEIQRTEQGDSAMYLCASSFKAAPTTYEQYFGPGTRLTVT.

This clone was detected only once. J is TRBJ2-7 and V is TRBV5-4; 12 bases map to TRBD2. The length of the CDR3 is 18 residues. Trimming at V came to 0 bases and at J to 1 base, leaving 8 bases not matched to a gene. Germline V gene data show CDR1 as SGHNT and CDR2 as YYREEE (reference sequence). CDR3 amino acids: CASSLGPSLAGGSYEQYF. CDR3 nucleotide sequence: TGTGCCAGCAGCTTGGGTCCCTCACTAGCGGGGGGATCCTACGAGCAGTACTTC.

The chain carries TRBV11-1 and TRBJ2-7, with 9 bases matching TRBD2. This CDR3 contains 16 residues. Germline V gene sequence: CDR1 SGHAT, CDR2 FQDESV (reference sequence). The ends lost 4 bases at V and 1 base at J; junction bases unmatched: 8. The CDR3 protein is CASSSRPGLASYEQYF. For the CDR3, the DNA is TGTGCCAGCAGCTCTCGGCCGGGACTAGCTTCCTACGAGCAGTACTTC.

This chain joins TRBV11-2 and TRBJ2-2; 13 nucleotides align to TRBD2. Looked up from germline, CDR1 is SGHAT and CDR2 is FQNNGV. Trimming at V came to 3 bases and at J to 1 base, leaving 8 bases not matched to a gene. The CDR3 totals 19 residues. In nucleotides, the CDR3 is TGTGCCAGCAGCTTTTTGTGGACTAGCGGGAGAGTGAACACCGGGGAGCTGTTTTTT. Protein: CASSFLWTSGRVNTGELFF.

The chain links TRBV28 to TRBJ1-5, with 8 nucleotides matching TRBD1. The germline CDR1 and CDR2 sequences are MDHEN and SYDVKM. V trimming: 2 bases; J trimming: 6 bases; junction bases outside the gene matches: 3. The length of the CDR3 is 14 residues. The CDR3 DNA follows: TGTGCCAGCAGTTTACAGGGGGCGGTTCAGCCCCAGCATTTT. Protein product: CASSLQGAVQPQHF.

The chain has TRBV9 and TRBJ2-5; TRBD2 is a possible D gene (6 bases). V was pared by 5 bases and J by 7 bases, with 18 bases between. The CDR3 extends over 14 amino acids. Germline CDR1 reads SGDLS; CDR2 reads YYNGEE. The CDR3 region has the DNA TGTGCCAGCAGGGCCGGAGATGGGGGAGGGACCCAGTACTTC. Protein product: CASRAGDGGGTQYF.

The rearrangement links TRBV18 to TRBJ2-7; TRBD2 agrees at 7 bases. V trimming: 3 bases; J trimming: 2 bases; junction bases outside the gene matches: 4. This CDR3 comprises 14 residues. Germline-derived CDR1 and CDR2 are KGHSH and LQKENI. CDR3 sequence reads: CASSPGLPAYEQYF. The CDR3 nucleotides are TGTGCCAGCTCACCGGGACTACCAGCCTACGAGCAGTACTTC.

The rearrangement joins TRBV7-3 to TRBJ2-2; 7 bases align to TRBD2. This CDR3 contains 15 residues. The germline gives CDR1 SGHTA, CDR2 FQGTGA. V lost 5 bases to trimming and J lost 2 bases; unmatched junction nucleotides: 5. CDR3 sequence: CASSPSGGNTGELFF. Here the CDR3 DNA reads TGTGCCAGCAGCCCCTCGGGGGGAAACACCGGGGAGCTGTTTTTT.

CDR3: CASSQVTRRSGANVLTF. In DNA form, the CDR3 reads TGTGCCAGCAGCCAGGTAACACGACGATCTGGGGCCAACGTCCTGACTTTC. The chain has TRBV7-3 and TRBJ2-6; D gene ambiguous. The germline gives CDR1 SGHTA, CDR2 FQGTGA. The CDR3 has 17 residues. The V end lost 5 bases, the J end lost 1 base, and 15 bases lay between the germline ends.

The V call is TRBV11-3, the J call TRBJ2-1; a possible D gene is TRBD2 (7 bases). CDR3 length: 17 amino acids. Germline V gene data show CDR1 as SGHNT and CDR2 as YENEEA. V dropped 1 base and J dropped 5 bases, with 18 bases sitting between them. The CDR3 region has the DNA TGTGCCAGCAGCTTAGGCCGGCGGGGGCAGAAGAACAATGAGCAGTTCTTC. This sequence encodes CASSLGRRGQKNNEQFF.

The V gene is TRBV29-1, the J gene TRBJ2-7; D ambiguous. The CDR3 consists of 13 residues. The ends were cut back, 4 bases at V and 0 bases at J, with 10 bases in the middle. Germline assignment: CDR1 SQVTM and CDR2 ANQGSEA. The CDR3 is CSVVRSSSYEQYF. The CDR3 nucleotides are TGCAGCGTTGTTCGATCCAGCTCCTACGAGCAGTACTTC.

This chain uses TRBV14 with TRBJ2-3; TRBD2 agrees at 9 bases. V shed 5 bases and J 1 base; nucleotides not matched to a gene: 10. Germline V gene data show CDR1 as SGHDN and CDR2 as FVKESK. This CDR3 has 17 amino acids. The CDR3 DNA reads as TGTGCCAGCAGCACCCGAACTAGCGGGTACGGCACAGATACGCAGTATTTT. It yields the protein CASSTRTSGYGTDTQYF.

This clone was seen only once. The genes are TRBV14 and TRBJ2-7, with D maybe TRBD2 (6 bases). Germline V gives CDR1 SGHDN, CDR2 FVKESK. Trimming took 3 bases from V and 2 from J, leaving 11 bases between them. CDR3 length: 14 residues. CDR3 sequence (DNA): TGTGCCAGCAGCCAGCCCGGGGGTCCCTACGAGCAGTACTTC. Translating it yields CASSQPGGPYEQYF.

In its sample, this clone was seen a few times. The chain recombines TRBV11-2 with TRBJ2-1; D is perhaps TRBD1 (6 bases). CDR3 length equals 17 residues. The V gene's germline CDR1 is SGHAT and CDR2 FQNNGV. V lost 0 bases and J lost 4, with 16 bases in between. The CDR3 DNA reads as TGTGCCAGCAGCTTAGAGCAGGGGCCGACCTCTTACAATGAGCAGTTCTTC. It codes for CASSLEQGPTSYNEQFF.

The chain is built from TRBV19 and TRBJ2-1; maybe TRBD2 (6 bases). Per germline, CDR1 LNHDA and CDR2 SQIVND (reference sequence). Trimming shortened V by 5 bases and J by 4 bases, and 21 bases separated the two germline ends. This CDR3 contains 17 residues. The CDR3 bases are TGTGCCAGTAGTTTACGGAGCATTGGAGGGCGGTACAATGAGCAGTTCTTC. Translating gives CASSLRSIGGRYNEQFF.

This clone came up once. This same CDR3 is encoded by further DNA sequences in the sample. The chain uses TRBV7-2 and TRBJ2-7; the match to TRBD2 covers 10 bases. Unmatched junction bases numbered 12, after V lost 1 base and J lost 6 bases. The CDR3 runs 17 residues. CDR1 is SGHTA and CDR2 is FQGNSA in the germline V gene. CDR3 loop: CASSLGPSGRGFSEQYF. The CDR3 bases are TGTGCCAGCAGCTTAGGGCCTAGCGGGAGAGGGTTTTCCGAGCAGTACTTC.